This T cell receptor (beta chain) was found in a study of cytomegalovirus exposure and HLA in healthy donors (dated by TCRdb to the late 2010s). Regarding the study in general: In an earlier analysis of some 550 of the donors, approximately 300 Gb of sequence data and some 100 million unique TCR beta sequences from roughly 190 million T cells were reported. Approximately 300 gigabases of sequencing data and 70 million to 100 million unique TCR sequences made up an early release that covered several hundred HLA-typed donors. The aim of the study was to test whether cataloging public T cell receptors could identify signatures of past pathogen exposure. To predict cytomegalovirus infection status, the study combined high-throughput TCR immunosequencing, statistical association of individual TCRs with disease status, and machine learning. To decide whether each TCR beta V gene segment behaved as functional or pseudogenic, an earlier analysis of some 600 of the donors relied on high-throughput TCR beta sequencing. A later analysis re-examined previously published TCR beta repertoires from more than 650 donors and added high-resolution HLA genotyping to investigate patterns of TCR occurrence. Roughly five DR-DQ haplotypes were treated as single units for association and clustering because of strong linkage in the cohort. In addition to the first cohort of 666 subjects, a separate validation cohort of some 120 different subjects was used. HLA typing covered class I and class II loci at four-digit resolution. Typing coverage differed by locus: A, B, C, DRB1 and DQB1 were typed in about 629-640 donors, DQA1 in about 510, DPA1 in some 610, and DPB1 in roughly 470. All discovery cohort repertoires had been generated using a single sequencing platform. Using immunosequencing, the study profiled T cell repertoires from 640 or so subjects and related those repertoires to cytomegalovirus serostatus. The later analysis used no new phenotypic data to find candidate immune exposures, relying instead on TCR beta sequences and their occurrence across donors. A later genetic analysis took genome-wide SNP genotypes for about 55% of the roughly 670 donors and used that subset as a discovery cohort. Across around 400 genotyped donors of the cohort, an average of roughly 250,000 unique TCR beta nucleotide sequences per donor were sequenced, and around 19% of those sequences were non-productive. Donor age, sex, ethnicity and CMV serostatus were compiled alongside the repertoire data. Of the roughly 400 genotyped donors, 81% fell in the genetic ancestry cluster associated with self-reported Caucasian donors. General conclusions and limits of the study: Sequencing depth was assumed to be roughly uniform across donors in the presence/absence analyses, though that assumption may not hold. Cytomegalovirus status was reported to be diagnosed by the classifier with high specificity and sensitivity in both the original and validation cohorts. At a false discovery rate of 0.05, a later analysis linked about 16,000 TCR beta sequences to specific HLA alleles. When HLA alleles, especially DR and DQ, strongly co-occurred, attributing TCR associations to individual alleles was difficult. In a later analysis, the rate of TCR association differed among HLA loci, with DRB1 alleles having the most associated TCRs and HLA-C alleles having the fewest. A further reported finding was that TCR beta sequences accurately predicted the HLA-A and HLA-B alleles for most subjects in the first cohort. Across donors, most TCR sequences were observed very rarely, whereas some public TCRs were present in many individuals. Because HLA typing was missing for some donors at each locus, association tests included only the typed subset. Several of the top co-occurrence clusters appeared to be linked to parvovirus B19, influenza, CMV and Epstein-Barr virus, according to a later analysis. Most CMV-associated TCR beta chains appeared to be HLA-restricted in a later analysis, and the HLA associations seemed to be driven largely by CMV exposure. Only TCR beta chains were sequenced in this cohort, and the absence of alpha or paired-chain data limited detectable features. It was suggested by the authors that the approach could potentially be generalized to other disease states and immunological phenotypes. For the cohort, immune exposure information was limited to CMV serostatus. Compared with the roughly 670-donor mean, donors in an Asian-associated ancestry cluster had fewer N-insertions in productive TCRs, according to a later genetic analysis. In vitro tests confirmed that a few of the cytomegalovirus-associated TCR beta chains recognize cytomegalovirus antigens. In a later analysis, HLA-associated TCR beta chains were found to be more clonally expanded and to have lower generation probabilities than equally common non-associated chains. A cluster of highly shared sequence variants was judged likely to be a technical artifact of the sequencing pipeline. Correlated functional status among segregating V segments might reflect linkage disequilibrium, but an unknown experimental factor could not be ruled out. An earlier analysis of around 540 of the donors showed that most TCR beta V segments appeared in productive rearrangements either about 90% or about 30% of the time, which broadly matched IMGT annotations. An association between a missense DCLRE1C variant and V-gene and J-gene trimming of TCR beta chains was found in a later genetic analysis and replicated in an independent cohort. The study listed 150 to 200 TCR beta chains as associated with cytomegalovirus. The earlier analysis of fewer than 750 of the donors excluded some 15 rarely observed V segments, including chromosome 9 orphons, because counts were too low.

The cohort comprised 550 to 700 healthy bone marrow donors. All cohort members were sampled while nominally healthy, although unrecorded immune exposures were likely present. The donor was CMV seronegative and belonged to the group of 320 or so seronegative cohort members. A peripheral blood sample was provided by each donor, and peripheral blood mononuclear cells were used for TCR beta sequencing. The Qiagen DNeasy Blood Extraction Kit was used to extract genomic DNA from the blood cell samples. The library was prepared using the immunoSEQ multiplex PCR assay. For the multiplex PCR, a mixture combining 60 forward primers for TCR Vbeta segments and 13 reverse primers for TCR Jbeta segments was used. The CDR3 region of rearranged TCR beta genes was amplified from genomic DNA with a multiplex PCR assay. The amplified TCR beta libraries were sequenced on the Illumina HiSeq System as 87-base-pair reads. In the authors' own workflow: In a later analysis, approximately 74 million unique TCR beta chains were counted across the 500 to 850 repertoires, and roughly 11 million of these chains were shared by at least two donors. Raw reads were error-corrected and collapsed into unique sequences with a nearest-neighbor algorithm that merged closely related sequences to remove PCR and sequencing errors. V, D and J gene segments were assigned by aligning CDR3 sequences to IMGT reference sequences. Each retained sequence needed at least a six-nucleotide match to both a V gene segment and a J gene segment. Rearrangements were classified as productive when the CDR3 lacked stop codons and remained in frame with V and J, and all other rearrangements were classified as non-productive. Following IMGT convention, CDR3 was defined as the stretch from the second conserved V-encoded cysteine to the conserved J-encoded phenylalanine. In an earlier analysis of around 640 of the donors, sequences lacking an unambiguous match to a single V gene segment were excluded. In an earlier analysis of 587 of the donors, a V segment was called functional when productive rearrangements were above 56.7%, and segregating when the standard deviation between donors exceeded 5%. A statistical classification framework was built to diagnose cytomegalovirus status from the catalog of TCR beta chain sequences. In a later analysis, TCR nucleotide sequences were compared against IMGT/GENE-DB human TR gene sequences so that V and J genes could be assigned. The TCRdist pipeline was used in a later analysis to assign CDR3 sequences and most-parsimonious VDJ recombination scenarios. In a later analysis, each TCR beta chain was defined by its CDR3 amino acid sequence together with its V-gene family, and reads lacking a unique V-gene family were excluded. A later analysis removed several hundred highly shared, low-generation-probability nucleotide sequences to deal with suspected cross-contamination and a sequencing artifact. In a later analysis, a clonal expansion index for each public chain was calculated from normalized within-repertoire ranks of inferred template counts. Generation probabilities in a later analysis came from a VDJ recombination model fitted to out-of-frame rearrangements, and those results were checked against IGoR. Hypergeometric tests were used in a later analysis to score TCR-TCR, TCR-HLA and TCR-CMV co-occurrence, with a repertoire-size bias correction applied to the TCR pairs. False discovery rates were estimated in a later analysis by permuting HLA or CMV assignments 20 times. A later analysis grouped co-occurring TCRs with DBSCAN, adding TCRdist sequence similarity when clustering within HLA-allele-positive subsets. Co-occurrence clustering excluded repertoires with fewer than 30,000 or more than 120,000 public chains, plus five with anomalous nucleotide sharing. In TCRdb, the immuneACCESS table is reduced to in-frame sequences with V and J assigned. These tables do not hold every clone; where another copy was compared, an unresolved V gene accounts for under half, and the others remain unexplained. D and trimming come from the DNA, and the V and J calls and clone size come from that table. This sample has 150,000 to 200,000 clones in its table, and around 75% of those were observed once. The ten largest clones add up to less than 2% of the sample.

Concerning this clone: Its antigen is currently not known. It has no much larger one-base neighbor in the sample; base qualities were not kept.

The sequence derives from a woman in her twenties or thirties in good health and CMV-seronegative. Material for sequencing was PBMCs.

The CDR3 protein: CASSLAGPVRGNTIYF. The nucleotides are TGCGCCAGCAGCTTGGCCGGTCCGGTAAGAGGAAACACCATATATTTT. This chain joins TRBV5-1 to TRBJ1-3, with an unclear D gene assignment. The CDR3 contains 16 residues, cysteine and phenylalanine counted. Just CDR3 DNA is preserved here, 48 bases in frame from base 1. For CDR1 and CDR2, the germline V gene lists SGHRS and YFSETQ. V loses 0 bases, J loses 4 bases, and the germline ends lie 14 bases apart. This CDR3, with the reference TRBV5-1 and TRBJ1-3 proteins standing in past its ends, gives the full variable domain KAGVTQTPRYLIKTRGQQVTLSCSPISGHRSVSWYQQTPGQGLQFLFEYFSETQRNKGNFPGRFSGRQFSNSRSEMNVSTLELGDSALYLCASSLAGPVRGNTIYFGEGSWLTVV.